The rows below give T cell receptor beta chains drawn from one sample of a study of cytomegalovirus exposure and HLA in healthy donors. Clones were read by immunoSEQ multiplex PCR, and TCRdb kept only the in-frame ones, dropping some. The sample shows more than 150,000 clones, around 80% of them seen only once. Source material: PBMCs. The receptor set was obtained from a woman under 30 in good health and CMV-seropositive. Both conserved end residues are part of each CDR3. Each record gives: J gene, V gene, D gene, clone size, CDR3 length, CDR3 DNA, CDR3 protein. The D gene is left open where the match is weak. The size field is filled for only some rows; it gives once, few, many or a size class.

TRBJ2-7 TRBV7-9 . . 14 TGTGCCAGCAGCTTCCGGGATCTCTCCTACGAGCAGTACTTC CASSFRDLSYEQYF
TRBJ1-6 TRBV7-9 TRBD1 . 14 TGTGCCAGCAGCCGACAGGGTAGAAATTCACCCCTCCACTTT CASSRQGRNSPLHF
TRBJ1-2 TRBV5-8 . . 13 TGTGCCAGCAGCCTAGGACAGCCCTATGGCTACACCTTC CASSLGQPYGYTF
TRBJ1-2 TRBV27 TRBD1 . 17 TGTGCCAGCAGTTTAAGCGTGAGGACAGGGCGAAACTATGGCTACACCTTC CASSLSVRTGRNYGYTF
TRBJ1-2 TRBV25-1 TRBD1 . 12 TGTGCCAGCAGTCAACAGGGGGATGGCTACACCTTC CASSQQGDGYTF
TRBJ2-1 TRBV15 TRBD1 . 14 TGTGCCACCAGCAACCTGGACAGGGGGAATGAGCAGTTCTTC CATSNLDRGNEQFF
TRBJ2-5 TRBV18 . . 13 TGTGCCAGCTCACTTCGGGATCAAGAGACCCAGTACTTC CASSLRDQETQYF
TRBJ2-5 TRBV5-1 . . 16 TGCGCCAGCAGCCGCGGGTCTTCTGAAGGCCAAGAGACCCAGTACTTC CASSRGSSEGQETQYF
TRBJ2-7 TRBV2 . . 12 TGTGCCAGCAGAAGCGATGTACACGAGCAGTACTTC CASRSDVHEQYF
TRBJ1-3 TRBV6-5 . . 13 TGTGCCAGCATTCCCAGGTCATTCAACACCATATATTTT CASIPRSFNTIYF
TRBJ2-1 TRBV9 TRBD1 . 15 TGTGCCAGCAGCGTGACAGGGCCCCCCTACAATGAGCAGTTCTTC CASSVTGPPYNEQFF
TRBJ2-2 TRBV18 . . 18 TGTGCCAGCTCATTCGCAGTTATAAGCGGGTGGAACACCGGGGAGCTGTTTTTT CASSFAVISGWNTGELFF
TRBJ2-1 TRBV5-4 . . 13 TGTGCCAGCAGCTTGACAGGGAGAGATGAGCAGTTCTTC CASSLTGRDEQFF
TRBJ2-3 TRBV19 . . 15 TGTGCCAGTGGAACAACAGGGATCTTCACAGATACGCAGTATTTT CASGTTGIFTDTQYF
TRBJ2-5 TRBV7-9 . . 11 TGTGCCAGCAGTCTGCAAGAGACCCAGTACTTC CASSLQETQYF
TRBJ2-5 TRBV6-6 TRBD2 . 15 TGTGCCAGCAGTCCTCGGCGGGGGGGGCAAGAGACCCAGTACTTC CASSPRRGGQETQYF
TRBJ1-2 TRBV6-1 . few 13 TGTGCCAGCAGCGTAGCAAGTTTCTATGGCTACACCTTC CASSVASFYGYTF
TRBJ1-6 TRBV7-9 . once 18 TGTGCCAGCAGCTCTAGAAGGGCCGGATTAGGGGATAATTCACCCCTCCACTTT CASSSRRAGLGDNSPLHF
TRBJ2-3 TRBV7-9 . . 11 TGTGCCAGCAGCCACGGGGATACGCAGTATTTT CASSHGDTQYF
TRBJ1-1 TRBV12-5 TRBD1 . 17 TGTGCTAGTGGTTTGCCAATTGGGACAGGGACGAGCACTGAAGCTTTCTTT CASGLPIGTGTSTEAFF
TRBJ1-1 TRBV6-5 . . 11 TGTGCCAGCAGTTACGGCAGGGTTTCTTTCTTT CASSYGRVSFF
TRBJ2-2 TRBV27 TRBD2 once 16 TGTGCCAGCAGTTTGGTAGCGGGGGGGCCGACCGGGGAGCTGTTTTTT CASSLVAGGPTGELFF
TRBJ2-3 TRBV5-6 . . 12 TGTGCCAGCAGCTTGGGCAGGGATACGCAGTATTTT CASSLGRDTQYF
TRBJ1-1 TRBV4-3 . . 16 TGCGCCAGCAGCCAAGGACAGGATCAGTGGTACACTGAAGCTTTCTTT CASSQGQDQWYTEAFF
TRBJ2-3 TRBV9 . . 13 TGTGCCAGCAGCGTAGGAGACACAGATACGCAGTATTTT CASSVGDTDTQYF
TRBJ2-1 TRBV9 . . 14 TGTGCCAGCAGCGAGAACAGGGACGCGGGTGAGCAGTTCTTC CASSENRDAGEQFF
TRBJ1-1 TRBV27 . . 13 TGTGCCAGCGGGGCAGGGGCGAACACTGAAGCTTTCTTT CASGAGANTEAFF
TRBJ2-1 TRBV1 . . 15 TGCACCAGCAGCCAGGGCGGGGGGAAGGGGGATGAGCAGTTCTTC CTSSQGGGKGDEQFF
TRBJ1-1 TRBV27 . . 15 TGTGCCAGCAAACCCCCGTGGGGGGGTTGGACTGAAGCTTTCTTT CASKPPWGGWTEAFF
TRBJ1-1 TRBV7-8 . . 15 TGTGCCAGCAGCCCCTCGGGGAGGGAGAACACTGAAGCTTTCTTT CASSPSGRENTEAFF
TRBJ1-1 TRBV28 . . 10 TGTGCCAGCAGTTTACAGGCCACTTTCTTT CASSLQATFF
TRBJ2-5 TRBV30 . once 15 TGTGCCTGGAGTGTAAGCCCCCCCTACCAAGAGACCCAGTACTTC CAWSVSPPYQETQYF
TRBJ1-1 TRBV29-1 TRBD1 . 11 TGCAGCGGGAGTACAGGGGCTGAAGCTTTCTTT CSGSTGAEAFF
TRBJ1-4 TRBV6-6 . few 16 TGTGCCAGCAGTAAAACCCGACCCTCGCTGAGGGAAAAACTGTTTTTT CASSKTRPSLREKLFF
TRBJ2-5 TRBV7-9 TRBD2 . 14 TGTGCCAGCAGCTTAGGCCTAGCGGGGGAGACCCAGTACTTC CASSLGLAGETQYF
TRBJ2-1 TRBV5-1 TRBD2 . 16 TGCGCCAGCAGCTTGGGCGGGGGGCTTATGTATAATGAGCAGTTCTTC CASSLGGGLMYNEQFF
TRBJ1-2 TRBV14 TRBD1 . 17 TGTGCCAGCAGCCAAGTCAGAACAGGGGTCGCGTCCTATGGCTACACCTTC CASSQVRTGVASYGYTF
TRBJ1-1 TRBV28 . . 15 TGTGCCAGCAGTTTATATCAGGAAGAGAGCACTGAAGCTTTCTTT CASSLYQEESTEAFF
TRBJ1-1 TRBV20-1 . . 10 TGCAGTGCTAGTCGCACTGAAGCTTTCTTT CSASRTEAFF
TRBJ2-3 TRBV30 TRBD2 . 14 TGTGCCTGGAGTGAACTAGCGGGGACAGATACGCAGTATTTT CAWSELAGTDTQYF
TRBJ1-3 TRBV2 . once 12 TGTGCCAGCAGTGAAATTGGCAACACCATATATTTT CASSEIGNTIYF
TRBJ1-5 TRBV7-2 . . 14 TGTGCCAGCAGCTTAGACAGGGTGGGTCAGCCCCAGCATTTT CASSLDRVGQPQHF
TRBJ2-7 TRBV7-9 . . 16 TGTGCCAGCAGGGGGGAGGACGGACGTAGCACCTACGAGCAGTACTTC CASRGEDGRSTYEQYF
TRBJ2-1 TRBV7-2 TRBD2 . 15 TGTGCCAGCAGCTTAGTAGCGGGGGCGTACAATGAGCAGTTCTTC CASSLVAGAYNEQFF
TRBJ2-3 TRBV4-3 TRBD2 . 16 TGCGCCAGCAGCCAAGAAGCGGGGGATCCCACAGATACGCAGTATTTT CASSQEAGDPTDTQYF
TRBJ1-1 TRBV9 TRBD1 . 14 TGTGCCAGCAGCGCGAAGGGGGCGAACACTGAAGCTTTCTTT CASSAKGANTEAFF